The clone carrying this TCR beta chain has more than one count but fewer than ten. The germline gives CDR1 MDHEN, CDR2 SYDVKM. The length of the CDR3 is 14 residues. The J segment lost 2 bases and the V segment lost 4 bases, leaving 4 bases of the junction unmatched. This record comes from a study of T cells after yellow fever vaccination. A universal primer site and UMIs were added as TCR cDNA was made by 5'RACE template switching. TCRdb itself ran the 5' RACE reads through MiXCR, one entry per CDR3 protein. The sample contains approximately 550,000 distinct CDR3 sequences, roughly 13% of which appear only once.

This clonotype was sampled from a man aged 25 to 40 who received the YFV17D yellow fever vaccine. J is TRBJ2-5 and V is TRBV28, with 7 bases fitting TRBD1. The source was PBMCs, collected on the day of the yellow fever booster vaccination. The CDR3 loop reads CASSYPGQQETQYF. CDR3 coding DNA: TGTGCCAGCAGTTATCCGGGACAGCAAGAGACCCAGTACTTC.